A selection of T cell receptor beta chains follows, all from one sample in a study of T cells in localized non-small cell lung cancer. Profiling relied on immunoSEQ multiplex PCR, and the TCRdb table lists in-frame clones only, not all of them. The sample holds about 64,000 clones, roughly 76% seen once. The sample here was PBMCs, taken before any cancer treatment. The receptors here all came from a man between 40 and 70 years old with stage II lung adenocarcinoma. CDR3s include the opening cysteine and the closing phenylalanine or tryptophan. The order of the fields is CDR3 DNA, CDR3 protein, clone size, J gene, D gene, V gene. A D gene is named only where the DNA matches it firmly. For some rows the clone size is stated as once, few or many, or as a class when expanded; others skip it.

DNA: TGTGCCAGCAGTTTATCGGGGTCTCCTACCGGGATCTATGGCTACACCTTC
CDR3: CASSLSGSPTGIYGYTF
size: .
J: TRBJ1-2
D: .
V: TRBV27

DNA: TGTGCCAGCAGTTCACAGGGAGCAACTAACTATGGCTACACCTTC
CDR3: CASSSQGATNYGYTF
size: .
J: TRBJ1-2
D: .
V: TRBV6-6

DNA: TGCGCCAGCAGCTTCCTACTAGGGGGAATTGGCAATGAGCAGTTCTTC
CDR3: CASSFLLGGIGNEQFF
size: .
J: TRBJ2-1
D: .
V: TRBV5-1

DNA: TGTGCCAGCAGTGGTTCTAGCGGGAATCGCTACAATGAGCAGTTCTTC
CDR3: CASSGSSGNRYNEQFF
size: .
J: TRBJ2-1
D: TRBD2
V: TRBV6-1

DNA: TGTGCCAGTAGGCCCAGGGGGAAAGAAAAACTGTTTTTT
CDR3: CASRPRGKEKLFF
size: once
J: TRBJ1-4
D: TRBD1
V: TRBV19

DNA: TGCGCCAGCAGCCGTAGCGGGAGAAACTCCTACAATGAGCAGTTCTTC
CDR3: CASSRSGRNSYNEQFF
size: .
J: TRBJ2-1
D: TRBD2
V: TRBV4-3

DNA: TGTGCCAGCTCACCAATAGCCAGGTCCGGGGAGCTGTTTTTT
CDR3: CASSPIARSGELFF
size: few
J: TRBJ2-2
D: .
V: TRBV18

DNA: TGTGCCAGCAGCCCAGCTCTAGCTGGGAAAGAGACCCAGTACTTC
CDR3: CASSPALAGKETQYF
size: .
J: TRBJ2-5
D: .
V: TRBV7-9

DNA: TGCGCCAGCAGCTTCGGGGCAGTCCCAGATACGCAGTATTTT
CDR3: CASSFGAVPDTQYF
size: few
J: TRBJ2-3
D: .
V: TRBV5-1

DNA: TGTGCTAGTGGTTTGGACTCAAGGAATCAGCCCCAGCATTTT
CDR3: CASGLDSRNQPQHF
size: once
J: TRBJ1-5
D: .
V: TRBV12-5

DNA: TGTGCCAGCAGCTCCCCCCGGACTAGCGGGAGGTCCTACAATGAGCAGTTCTTC
CDR3: CASSSPRTSGRSYNEQFF
size: .
J: TRBJ2-1
D: TRBD2
V: TRBV5-6

DNA: TGTGCCAGCAGTTTATCTGACTCGGCGAACAATGAGCAGTTCTTC
CDR3: CASSLSDSANNEQFF
size: .
J: TRBJ2-1
D: .
V: TRBV27

DNA: TGTGCCAGTAGTACCGCGACTAGCAAGTACAATGAGCAGTTCTTC
CDR3: CASSTATSKYNEQFF
size: .
J: TRBJ2-1
D: TRBD2
V: TRBV19

DNA: TGTGCCAGCAGCTTTGCGGGGCTTAACACAGATACGCAGTATTTT
CDR3: CASSFAGLNTDTQYF
size: .
J: TRBJ2-3
D: .
V: TRBV7-3

DNA: TGCGCCAGCAGCACTGACAACTCCTACGAGCAGTACTTC
CDR3: CASSTDNSYEQYF
size: .
J: TRBJ2-7
D: .
V: TRBV5-1

DNA: TGTGCCAGCAGCTTAGCGCGAAGCCTGAACACTGAAGCTTTCTTT
CDR3: CASSLARSLNTEAFF
size: .
J: TRBJ1-1
D: .
V: TRBV7-9

DNA: TGCGCCAGCCGGGGCAACCCATCAACTAATGAAAAACTGTTTTTT
CDR3: CASRGNPSTNEKLFF
size: .
J: TRBJ1-4
D: .
V: TRBV5-1

DNA: TGCGCCAGCAGTTCCACTCCGGGACAGGGAAGTGGCTACACCTTC
CDR3: CASSSTPGQGSGYTF
size: .
J: TRBJ1-2
D: TRBD1
V: TRBV5-1

DNA: TGTGCCAGCAGTGAATGGGGGAACACCGGGGAGCTGTTTTTT
CDR3: CASSEWGNTGELFF
size: few
J: TRBJ2-2
D: .
V: TRBV6-1

DNA: TGTGCCAGCAGCTTGTCAGGGGGCCGGCAGCCCCAGCATTTT
CDR3: CASSLSGGRQPQHF
size: many
J: TRBJ1-5
D: TRBD1
V: TRBV5-6

DNA: TGTGCCACCAGCAGAGTCCTAGAGAGCAATCAGCCCCAGCATTTT
CDR3: CATSRVLESNQPQHF
size: .
J: TRBJ1-5
D: .
V: TRBV15

DNA: TGCGCCAGCAATGCGGCTAGCGGGAGATACGAGCAGTACTTC
CDR3: CASNAASGRYEQYF
size: .
J: TRBJ2-7
D: TRBD2
V: TRBV5-1

DNA: TGTGCCAGCAGCCTGGGACTCCGGCAAGAGACCCAGTACTTC
CDR3: CASSLGLRQETQYF
size: .
J: TRBJ2-5
D: .
V: TRBV7-2

DNA: TGTGCCAGCACCTTTGACAAAACCGGCTACACCTTC
CDR3: CASTFDKTGYTF
size: .
J: TRBJ1-2
D: .
V: TRBV2

DNA: TGTGCCAGCAGCTCCTTAATACCAGAGGGCACTGAAGCTTTCTTT
CDR3: CASSSLIPEGTEAFF
size: .
J: TRBJ1-1
D: .
V: TRBV14

DNA: TGCGCCAGCAGCTCCTTACTGGCTAGCGGGAGCACAGATACGCAGTATTTT
CDR3: CASSSLLASGSTDTQYF
size: .
J: TRBJ2-3
D: TRBD2
V: TRBV5-1

DNA: TGTGCCAGTAGTCGACAGGGTGGAAGCTACGAGCAGTACTTC
CDR3: CASSRQGGSYEQYF
size: .
J: TRBJ2-7
D: TRBD1
V: TRBV19

DNA: TGCGCCAGCAGCCTGGGACAGGGCAACAATGAGCAGTTCTTC
CDR3: CASSLGQGNNEQFF
size: .
J: TRBJ2-1
D: TRBD1
V: TRBV5-1

DNA: TGTGCCAGCAGACCCTACAGGGGAGGATCCTACGAGCAGTACTTC
CDR3: CASRPYRGGSYEQYF
size: .
J: TRBJ2-7
D: .
V: TRBV28

DNA: TGTGCCTGGAGTTTCAACAATGAGCAGTTCTTC
CDR3: CAWSFNNEQFF
size: .
J: TRBJ2-1
D: .
V: TRBV30

DNA: TGTGCTAGCAGCACCGACAGGGGAACTGAAGCTTTCTTT
CDR3: CASSTDRGTEAFF
size: .
J: TRBJ1-1
D: TRBD1
V: TRBV7-7

DNA: TGCGCCAGCAGCCAAGAACGTGGGGGACTAGCGGGATCCGGGGAGCTGTTTTTT
CDR3: CASSQERGGLAGSGELFF
size: .
J: TRBJ2-2
D: TRBD2
V: TRBV4-3

DNA: TGTGCCAGCAGTTACTCCATTCGTCAACACCCCTACGAGCAGTACTTC
CDR3: CASSYSIRQHPYEQYF
size: once
J: TRBJ2-7
D: .
V: TRBV6-6

DNA: TGTGCCAGCAGTTTGACAGACTATGAAGCTTTCTTT
CDR3: CASSLTDYEAFF
size: .
J: TRBJ1-1
D: .
V: TRBV7-9

DNA: TGCGCCAGCAGCTTGGGGGTCGCGGTCACTGAAGCTTTCTTT
CDR3: CASSLGVAVTEAFF
size: once
J: TRBJ1-1
D: .
V: TRBV5-1

DNA: TGCGCCAGCAGCTTTGGGACGAGAGGCCCCTACAATGAGCAGTTCTTC
CDR3: CASSFGTRGPYNEQFF
size: .
J: TRBJ2-1
D: .
V: TRBV5-1

DNA: TGTGCCTGGAGTCAGGGTGGGTATAGCAATCAGCCCCAGCATTTT
CDR3: CAWSQGGYSNQPQHF
size: .
J: TRBJ1-5
D: .
V: TRBV30

DNA: TGCGCCACCGGGACAGGGACCCTTAATGAAAAACTGTTTTTT
CDR3: CATGTGTLNEKLFF
size: .
J: TRBJ1-4
D: TRBD1
V: TRBV10-2

DNA: TGCAGCGTTGTGGAGGGCTACGAGCAGTACTTC
CDR3: CSVVEGYEQYF
size: .
J: TRBJ2-7
D: .
V: TRBV29-1

DNA: TGTGCCAGCAGCCATCCGACTAGCGGGAGTCGTGACAATGAGCAGTTCTTC
CDR3: CASSHPTSGSRDNEQFF
size: .
J: TRBJ2-1
D: TRBD2
V: TRBV11-3

DNA: TGTGCCAGCAGCTTAGTTACCGGGATTAATGAAAAACTGTTTTTT
CDR3: CASSLVTGINEKLFF
size: .
J: TRBJ1-4
D: .
V: TRBV11-2

DNA: TGTGCCAGCAGCGTACTCTCAACCGGTCGGGCTAATGAAAAACTGTTTTTT
CDR3: CASSVLSTGRANEKLFF
size: .
J: TRBJ1-4
D: .
V: TRBV9

DNA: TGTGCCAGCAGCTTAATAGCTACCAACACCGGGGAGCTGTTTTTT
CDR3: CASSLIATNTGELFF
size: once
J: TRBJ2-2
D: .
V: TRBV7-2

DNA: TGTGCCAGCATCACGGTCGAGGGCGGGGAGCTGTTTTTT
CDR3: CASITVEGGELFF
size: once
J: TRBJ2-2
D: .
V: TRBV28

DNA: TGTGCCAGCTCACCATGGGGGGCCCAAGAGACCCAGTACTTC
CDR3: CASSPWGAQETQYF
size: many
J: TRBJ2-5
D: .
V: TRBV18

DNA: TGTGCCAGCAGTTCTAGCCGTCCCGACACTGAAGCTTTCTTT
CDR3: CASSSSRPDTEAFF
size: .
J: TRBJ1-1
D: .
V: TRBV27

DNA: TGTGCCAGCAGTGAAGAGGGAGCTAGCGGGAGGGCCATCTACAATGAGCAGTTCTTC
CDR3: CASSEEGASGRAIYNEQFF
size: .
J: TRBJ2-1
D: TRBD2
V: TRBV6-1

DNA: TGTGCCAGCAGTCATTCCCTGTCCGGGGAGCTGTTTTTT
CDR3: CASSHSLSGELFF
size: .
J: TRBJ2-2
D: .
V: TRBV27

DNA: TGTGCCACCTCACTCCAGGGGGCTAATGAAAAACTGTTTTTT
CDR3: CATSLQGANEKLFF
size: .
J: TRBJ1-4
D: TRBD1
V: TRBV6-1

DNA: TGTGCCAGCAGCTTCCCTGGACCCTACGAGCAGTACTTC
CDR3: CASSFPGPYEQYF
size: once
J: TRBJ2-7
D: .
V: TRBV7-9

DNA: TGTGCCAGCAGCTTGGGGACTAGCGGGAGGAGGATACACGAGCAGTACTTC
CDR3: CASSLGTSGRRIHEQYF
size: .
J: TRBJ2-7
D: TRBD2
V: TRBV5-4

DNA: TGCGCCAGCAGCTCCCGGGACGGACTTGAAGCTTTCTTT
CDR3: CASSSRDGLEAFF
size: few
J: TRBJ1-1
D: .
V: TRBV5-1

DNA: TGTGCCAGCAGTCTCGACACCGCGAACACTGAAGCTTTCTTT
CDR3: CASSLDTANTEAFF
size: .
J: TRBJ1-1
D: .
V: TRBV6-5